This record concerns one TCR beta chain sequence. The antigen remains unidentified. TCRdb re-analysed the reads in MiXCR, keeping a single row per CDR3 protein. The sample includes a few hundred thousand distinct CDR3 sequences, about 26% seen only once; the top ten take roughly an eighth. V was clipped by 3 bases and J by 13 bases, with 11 bases between them. Germline V gene sequence: CDR1 SGHNT, CDR2 YYREEE (reference sequence). The CDR3 is 11 residues long. This sample was included in a study of T cell repertoires in cytomegalovirus infection. The overall study: Public TCR beta signatures provided an indication of both CMV infection and a matching HLA type. Study observations and caveats: Based on cumulative public TCR beta family frequency, carriers of CMV plus the relevant HLA were identified. HLA-C-restricted, CMV-specific TCR beta clonotypes were dominant ex vivo.

This chain joins TRBV5-4 and TRBJ2-1; a possible D gene is TRBD2 (6 bases). The clonotype comes from a human donor in good health (CMV status not recorded). Some clones in this sample may be carry-over from other donors' samples. The sequencing sample was made of PBMCs. DNA for the CDR3: TGTGCCAGCAGCTCCCCCGGGAGTCAGTTCTTC. It translates to CASSSPGSQFF.